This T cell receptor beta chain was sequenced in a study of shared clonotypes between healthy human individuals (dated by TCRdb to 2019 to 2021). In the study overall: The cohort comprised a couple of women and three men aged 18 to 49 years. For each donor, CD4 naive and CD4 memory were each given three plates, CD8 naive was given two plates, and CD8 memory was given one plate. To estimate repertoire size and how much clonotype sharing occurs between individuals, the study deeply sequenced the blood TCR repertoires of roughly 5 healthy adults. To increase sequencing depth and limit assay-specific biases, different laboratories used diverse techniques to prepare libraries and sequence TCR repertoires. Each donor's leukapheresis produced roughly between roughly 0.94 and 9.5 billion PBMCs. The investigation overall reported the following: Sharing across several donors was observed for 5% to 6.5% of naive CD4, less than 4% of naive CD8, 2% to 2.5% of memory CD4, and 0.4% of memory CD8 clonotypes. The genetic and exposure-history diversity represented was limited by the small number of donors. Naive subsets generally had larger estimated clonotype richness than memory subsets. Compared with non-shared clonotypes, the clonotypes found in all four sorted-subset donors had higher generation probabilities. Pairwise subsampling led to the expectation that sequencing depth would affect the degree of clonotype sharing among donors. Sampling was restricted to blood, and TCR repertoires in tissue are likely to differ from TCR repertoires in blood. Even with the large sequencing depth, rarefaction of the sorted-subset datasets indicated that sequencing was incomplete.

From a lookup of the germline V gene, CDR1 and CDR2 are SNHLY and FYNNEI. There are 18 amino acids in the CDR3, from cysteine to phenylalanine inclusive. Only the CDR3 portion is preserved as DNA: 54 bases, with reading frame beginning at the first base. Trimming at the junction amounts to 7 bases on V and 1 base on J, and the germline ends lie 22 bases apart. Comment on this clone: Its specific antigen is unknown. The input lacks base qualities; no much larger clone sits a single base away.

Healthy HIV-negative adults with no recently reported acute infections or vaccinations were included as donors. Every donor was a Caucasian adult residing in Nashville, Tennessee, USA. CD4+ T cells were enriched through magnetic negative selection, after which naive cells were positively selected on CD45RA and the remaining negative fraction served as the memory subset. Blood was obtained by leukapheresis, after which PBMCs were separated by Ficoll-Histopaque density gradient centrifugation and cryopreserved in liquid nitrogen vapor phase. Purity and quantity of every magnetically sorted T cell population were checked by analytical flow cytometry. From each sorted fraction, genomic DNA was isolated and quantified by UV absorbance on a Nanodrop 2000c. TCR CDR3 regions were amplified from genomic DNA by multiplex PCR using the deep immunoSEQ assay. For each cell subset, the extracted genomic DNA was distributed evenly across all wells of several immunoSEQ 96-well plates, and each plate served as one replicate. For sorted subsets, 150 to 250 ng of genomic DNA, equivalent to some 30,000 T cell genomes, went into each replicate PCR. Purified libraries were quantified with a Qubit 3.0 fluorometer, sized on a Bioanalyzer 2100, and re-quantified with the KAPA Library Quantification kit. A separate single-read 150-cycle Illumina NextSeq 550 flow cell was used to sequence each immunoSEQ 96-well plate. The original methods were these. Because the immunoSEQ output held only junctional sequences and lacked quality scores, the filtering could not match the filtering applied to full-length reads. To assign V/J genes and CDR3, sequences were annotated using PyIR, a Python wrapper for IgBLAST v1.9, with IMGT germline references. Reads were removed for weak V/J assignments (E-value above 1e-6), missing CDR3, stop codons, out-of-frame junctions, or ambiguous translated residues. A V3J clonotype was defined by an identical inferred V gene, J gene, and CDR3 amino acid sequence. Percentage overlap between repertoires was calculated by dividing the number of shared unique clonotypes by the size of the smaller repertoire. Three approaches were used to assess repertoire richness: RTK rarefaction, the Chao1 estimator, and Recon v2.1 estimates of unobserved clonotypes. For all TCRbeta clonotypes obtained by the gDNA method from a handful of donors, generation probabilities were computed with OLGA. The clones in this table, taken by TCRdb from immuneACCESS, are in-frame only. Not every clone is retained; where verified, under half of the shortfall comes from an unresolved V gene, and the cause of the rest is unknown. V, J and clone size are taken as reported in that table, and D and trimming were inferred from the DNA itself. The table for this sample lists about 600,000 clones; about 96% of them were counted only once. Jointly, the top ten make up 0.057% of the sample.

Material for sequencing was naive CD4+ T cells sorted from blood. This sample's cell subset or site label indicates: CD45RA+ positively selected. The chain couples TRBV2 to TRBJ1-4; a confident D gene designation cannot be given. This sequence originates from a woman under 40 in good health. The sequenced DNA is TGTGCCAGCAAAAAATGGGGTTTCACTGTCGAAACTAATGAAAAACTGTTTTTT. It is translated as CASKKWGFTVETNEKLFF.